The 15 T cell receptor beta chains listed next were all sequenced from one sample in a study of blood T cell repertoires in COVID-19. Measured with immunoSEQ multiplex PCR; TCRdb has only the in-frame clones, and not every one. The table records about 70,000 clones, approximately 83% of them present only once. Sequenced input: peripheral blood. The receptors were sampled from a man aged 35 to 55 with COVID-19, enrolled during active disease.

CDR3 residues: CAWSFSSGHPSTDTQYF. The DNA of the CDR3 is TGTGCCTGGAGTTTCTCTTCAGGACATCCTAGCACAGATACGCAGTATTTT. The chain has TRBV30 and TRBJ2-3, with D possibly TRBD1 on 5 matching bases. The length of the CDR3 is 17 residues. Trimming took 2 bases from V and 0 from J, leaving 18 bases between them. Germline CDR1 reads GTSNPN; CDR2 reads SVGIG (reference sequence).

The gene calls are TRBV19 and TRBJ1-4, with 7 bases lining up with TRBD1. J gave up 7 bases and V 5 bases, and 13 bases lay outside the gene matches. This CDR3 region has 16 residues. Germline lookup yields CDR1 LNHDA and CDR2 SQIVND (reference sequence). The CDR3 nucleotides are TGTGCCAGTAGTCCCACTCACTCCGGGACAGCTGAAAAACTGTTTTTT. Amino acids: CASSPTHSGTAEKLFF.

The chain combines TRBV28 with TRBJ2-5; TRBD1 matches at 8 bases. The junction had 1 base not matched to a gene; V was cut back by 3 bases and J by 1 base. Per the germline V gene, CDR1 is MDHEN and CDR2 is SYDVKM. The CDR3 extends over 14 amino acids. The CDR3 is CASSFGTGQETQYF. The CDR3 DNA follows: TGTGCCAGCAGTTTTGGGACAGGCCAAGAGACCCAGTACTTC. Together with reference TRBV28 and TRBJ2-5, the CDR3 gives the full variable domain: DVKVTQSSRYLVKRTGEKVFLECVQDMDHENMFWYRQDPGLGLRLIYFSYDVKMKEKGDIPEGYSVSREKKERFSLILESASTNQTSMYLCASSFGTGQETQYFGPGTRLLVL.

The rearrangement links TRBV5-1 to TRBJ1-2; D is perhaps TRBD1 (5 bases). This CDR3 spans 13 amino acids. V was pared by 4 bases and J by 6 bases, with 13 bases between. Germline values: CDR1 SGHRS, CDR2 YFSETQ. In nucleotides, the CDR3 is TGCGCCAGCAGCCCTACAGGTTCCAATGGCTACACCTTC. The encoded protein is CASSPTGSNGYTF.

The rearrangement links TRBV4-1 to TRBJ2-3, with 8 bases lining up with TRBD2. Germline trimming cut 6 bases from V and 1 base from J; bases unmatched to any gene: 6. The CDR3 spans 15 residues. Germline V gene lookup returns CDR1 MGHRA and CDR2 YSYEKL. The CDR3 here is CASRKAGVGTDTQYF. CDR3 coding DNA: TGCGCCAGCAGGAAAGCGGGGGTAGGCACAGATACGCAGTATTTT.

CDR3 nucleotide sequence: TGTGCCAGCAGTTGGGGGACAGGTCGCTCTGGAAACACCATATATTTT. It specifies CASSWGTGRSGNTIYF. The V gene is TRBV28, the J gene TRBJ1-3; 8 bases agree with TRBD1. With V trimmed by 4 bases and J by 0 bases, 5 bases remained unmatched. This CDR3 has 16 amino acids. Germline lookup yields CDR1 MDHEN and CDR2 SYDVKM.

This clone was counted between two and nine times. The V gene is TRBV30, the J gene TRBJ1-2, with no clear D. V was shortened by 2 bases and J by 8 bases, with 9 bases between the two germline ends. The CDR3 loop spans 11 amino acids. Germline lookup yields CDR1 GTSNPN and CDR2 SVGIG (reference sequence). CDR3 protein: CAWSPLWGYTF. In DNA, the CDR3 is TGTGCCTGGAGTCCCCTATGGGGCTACACCTTC. Drawing the rest from reference TRBV30 and TRBJ1-2, the complete variable domain is SQTIHQWPATLVQPVGSPLSLECTVEGTSNPNLYWYRQAAGRGLQLLFYSVGIGQISSEVPQNLSASRPQDRQFILSSKKLLLSDSGFYLCAWSPLWGYTFGSGTRLTVV.

V gene TRBV5-1 combines with J gene TRBJ2-5; 10 bases are a match to TRBD1. The CDR3 has 15 amino acids. Germline V gene data show CDR1 as SGHRS and CDR2 as YFSETQ. The V and J ends lost 4 bases and 4 bases, in that order; junction bases with no gene match: 7. This chain's CDR3 is CASSVSGTGVETQYF. The CDR3 DNA is TGCGCCAGCAGCGTCTCCGGGACAGGGGTAGAGACCCAGTACTTC.

The rearrangement joins TRBV27 to TRBJ1-6; a possible D gene is TRBD1 (6 bases). CDR3 size: 16 residues. V dropped 8 bases and J dropped 0 bases, with 14 bases sitting between them. Germline V gene data show CDR1 as MNHEY and CDR2 as SMNVEV (reference sequence). The DNA for the CDR3 is TGTGCCAGCTGCCCTGACAGGAGCTCCTATAATTCACCCCTCCACTTT. This translates into CASCPDRSSYNSPLHF.

This clone was seen a single time. The chain uses TRBV3-1 (or the pseudogene TRBV3-2) and TRBJ2-5, with 13 bases that match TRBD2. V shed 4 bases and J 4 bases; nucleotides not matched to a gene: 6. Germline CDR1 and CDR2: LGHDT and YNNKEL (reference sequence). The CDR3 totals 16 residues. The CDR3 coding sequence is TGTGCCAGCAGCCCGGGACTAGCGGGGTATGGAGAGACCCAGTACTTC. This codes for CASSPGLAGYGETQYF.

This clone was recorded only once. CDR3 region: CASSDRNRGAEAFF. The CDR3 nucleotides read TGTGCCAGCAGTGACCGGAACCGGGGGGCTGAAGCTTTCTTT. The V gene is TRBV6-1, the J gene TRBJ1-1; possibly TRBD1 for D (5 bases). The CDR3 runs 14 residues. V was trimmed by 3 bases and J by 6 bases, leaving 14 bases between them. The germline V gene has CDR1 MNHNS and CDR2 SASEGT.

The CDR3 DNA sequence: TGCACCAGCAGGGACAGTACCTACGAGCAGTACTTC. This codes for CTSRDSTYEQYF. The chain employs TRBV1 and TRBJ2-7; the table's D call TRBD1 went unverified against the DNA. TRBV1 is an annotated pseudogene. CDR3 size: 12 residues.

This sequence joins TRBV12-1 and TRBJ2-1; the table's D gene call, TRBD2, was not cross checked with the DNA. TRBV12-1 represents a pseudogene. The CDR3 is made up of 12 amino acids. In DNA, the CDR3 is TGTGCCAGCAGCTTTTATCCCCCTGAGCAGTTCTTC. It yields the protein CASSFYPPEQFF.

This chain links TRBV18 with TRBJ1-1, with D perhaps matching TRBD1 (6 bases). The germline V gene has CDR1 KGHSH and CDR2 LQKENI. The CDR3 contains 13 residues. Trimming removed 0 bases from V and 8 bases from J, with 10 bases in between. The CDR3 region has the DNA TGTGCCAGCTCACCACCCGCCGGACAGGAAGCTTTCTTT. It specifies CASSPPAGQEAFF.

The J gene is TRBJ1-5, the V gene TRBV15, with a tentative D call TRBD1 (5 bases). The CDR3 loop spans 15 amino acids. The V and J ends lost 5 bases and 6 bases respectively, with 17 bases between them. The V gene's germline CDR1 is LNHNV and CDR2 YYDKDF (reference sequence). The CDR3 nucleotides are TGTGCCACCAGCGGGGGAGGGGAGGCCTTTCAGCCCCAGCATTTT. This codes for CATSGGGEAFQPQHF.